These 29 T cell receptor beta chains share one sample of origin, sequenced in a study of cytomegalovirus exposure and HLA in healthy donors (dated by TCRdb to the late 2010s). The library was prepared using the immunoSEQ multiplex PCR assay. The multiplex PCR relied on a mix of 60 forward primers for TCR Vbeta segments and 13 reverse primers for TCR Jbeta segments. TCRdb retrieved this table from immuneACCESS and kept in-frame rearrangements only. Not all clones are present; in checked studies, unresolved V genes account for under half, and no reason is known for the remainder. Here the sample has about 94,000 clones; roughly 80% occur a single time. The top ten constitute over 6% of the sample. Sequenced input: PBMCs. The origin of the receptors is a man aged 40-50 years in good health and CMV-seropositive.

V gene TRBV11-3 combines with J gene TRBJ2-7, with a possible D match to TRBD1 (6 bases). This CDR3 has 14 residues. Trimming took 1 base from V and 6 from J, leaving 13 bases between them. The germline V gene has CDR1 SGHNT and CDR2 YENEEA. The CDR3 here is CASSLGTGKGEQYF. The CDR3, as DNA: TGTGCCAGCAGCTTAGGAACAGGGAAGGGCGAGCAGTACTTC.

This clone has just one count. The chain couples TRBV18 to TRBJ1-2; maybe TRBD1 (6 bases). CDR3 length: 16 residues. The V gene lost 3 bases and the J gene lost 0 bases, with 14 bases spanning the gap. The V gene's germline CDR1 is KGHSH and CDR2 LQKENI. The CDR3 region has the DNA TGTGCCAGCTCACCGGACAGTCGGCGAACTAACTATGGCTACACCTTC. This sequence encodes CASSPDSRRTNYGYTF.

This chain links TRBV7-9 with TRBJ1-2; possible D gene TRBD1, 5 bases. Trimming removed 1 base at V and 7 bases at J, with 16 bases between. The CDR3 has 15 amino acids. Germline CDR1 reads SEHNR; CDR2 reads FQNEAQ (reference sequence). The CDR3 nucleotides read TGTGCCAGCAGCTTAGGGGGCCCCAGGGCGGTTGGCTACACCTTC. Translated, it gives CASSLGGPRAVGYTF.

This clone was picked up a small number of times. CDR3 DNA sequence: TGTGCCAGCAGTCCACGGGGGGTGGACACTGAAGCTTTCTTT. Protein: CASSPRGVDTEAFF. The V and J genes are TRBV28 and TRBJ1-1; TRBD1 is a possible D gene (5 bases). V was cut by 5 bases and J by 3 bases, with 13 bases left in between. Looked up from germline, CDR1 is MDHEN and CDR2 is SYDVKM. The CDR3 is made up of 14 amino acids.

The chain joins TRBV5-1 to TRBJ2-7; perhaps TRBD2 as D (6 bases). V lost 0 bases, J lost 0 bases, and 7 bases lay in between. Germline V CDR1 and CDR2: SGHRS, YFSETQ. The CDR3 is 14 amino acids. In nucleotides, the CDR3 is TGCGCCAGCAGCTTGGCCGGGAGCTCCTACGAGCAGTACTTC. The encoded protein is CASSLAGSSYEQYF. Combining the CDR3 with reference TRBV5-1 and TRBJ2-7 gives the whole variable domain KAGVTQTPRYLIKTRGQQVTLSCSPISGHRSVSWYQQTPGQGLQFLFEYFSETQRNKGNFPGRFSGRQFSNSRSEMNVSTLELGDSALYLCASSLAGSSYEQYFGPGTRLTVT.

The chain combines TRBV7-2 with TRBJ2-7; 7 nucleotides agree with TRBD2. The CDR3 covers 12 residues. The V and J ends lost 7 bases and 0 bases, in that order; junction bases with no gene match: 0. Germline V gene sequence: CDR1 SGHTA, CDR2 FQGNSA. The CDR3 sequence: CASTGGSYEQYF. CDR3 sequence (DNA): TGTGCCAGCACGGGGGGCTCCTACGAGCAGTACTTC.

This chain joins TRBV27 and TRBJ1-2; D is uncertain. Germline CDR1 and CDR2: MNHEY and SMNVEV (reference sequence). The ends were cut back, 3 bases at V and 1 base at J, with 12 bases in the middle. The CDR3 contains 15 residues. CDR3 nucleotides: TGTGCCAGCAGTTTCTCAACAGTTAGTAACTATGGCTACACCTTC. It translates to CASSFSTVSNYGYTF.

Relative to its sample, this clone is medium-sized (0.01 to 0.1%). The rearrangement joins TRBV28 to TRBJ2-3; 12 bases fit TRBD2. Germline CDR1 MDHEN, CDR2 SYDVKM. The CDR3 runs to 15 residues. The junction had 8 bases not matched to a gene; V was cut back by 5 bases and J by 8 bases. CDR3 sequence (DNA): TGTGCCAGCAGTCCTGGACTAGCGGGACATCGTACGCAGTATTTT. It specifies CASSPGLAGHRTQYF.

The V call is TRBV27, the J call TRBJ2-5; 10 bases are a match to TRBD1. The closer fit of TRBJ2-7 to the DNA end suggests the J call may be wrong. Germline V CDR1 and CDR2: MNHEY, SMNVEV (reference sequence). CDR3 length: 15 amino acids. The CDR3 sequence: CASSKNGQGVYEQYF. The CDR3 bases are TGTGCCAGCAGTAAAAACGGACAGGGGGTCTACGAGCAGTACTTC.

The genes are TRBV7-2 and TRBJ1-5; D may be TRBD1 (6 bases). V lost 4 bases and J lost 3, with 13 bases in between. Germline V gene lookup returns CDR1 SGHTA and CDR2 FQGNSA. The CDR3 sequence is 15 residues long. Here the CDR3 reads CASSWTATVNQPQHF. CDR3 DNA sequence: TGTGCCAGCAGCTGGACAGCTACCGTCAATCAGCCCCAGCATTTT.

The gene calls are TRBV19 and TRBJ2-7; 7 positions match TRBD1. There are 16 residues in the CDR3. Looked up from germline, CDR1 is LNHDA and CDR2 is SQIVND (reference sequence). Trimming removed 5 bases from V and 0 bases from J; junction bases left unmatched: 10. CDR3 sequence: CASSRRTGADSYEQYF. The CDR3 DNA sequence: TGTGCCAGTAGTCGTCGAACAGGGGCCGACTCCTACGAGCAGTACTTC.

V gene TRBV5-1 combines with J gene TRBJ2-1; no reliable D call. V lost 2 bases and J 4 bases, leaving 7 bases between the germline ends. CDR3 size: 13 residues. In germline, CDR1 is SGHRS, CDR2 YFSETQ. The CDR3: CASSFDLYNEQFF. CDR3 in DNA: TGCGCCAGCAGCTTCGACTTGTACAATGAGCAGTTCTTC.

The V call is TRBV5-6, the J call TRBJ2-5; D uncertain. Judging by the DNA end, TRBJ2-7 fits better; the J call may be wrong. This CDR3 is 16 amino acids long. Per the germline V gene, CDR1 is SGHDT and CDR2 is YYEEEE. The chain's CDR3 is CASSSQFQRLPYEQYF. The CDR3 DNA reads TGTGCCAGCAGCTCTCAATTCCAGCGTCTCCCCTACGAGCAGTACTTC.

The chain links TRBV7-6 to TRBJ1-5; D ambiguous. V gave up 1 base and J gave up 10 bases, with 14 bases separating them. Per germline, CDR1 SGHVS and CDR2 FNYEAQ. The CDR3 is made up of 14 amino acids. CDR3 sequence: CASSLGGSGSPQHF. In DNA form, the CDR3 reads TGTGCCAGCAGCTTAGGCGGCAGCGGCAGTCCCCAGCATTTT.

This chain uses TRBV7-2 with TRBJ2-5; TRBD2 matches at 9 bases. The germline gives CDR1 SGHTA, CDR2 FQGNSA. J lost 1 base, V lost 0 bases, and 18 bases had no gene match. The CDR3 sequence is 21 residues long. The CDR3 nucleotides are TGTGCCAGCAGCTTAGCGGGAGCTCTCAAAAGACTAGCGGCCAGCCAAGAGACCCAGTACTTC. This sequence encodes CASSLAGALKRLAASQETQYF.

The chain has TRBV11-2 and TRBJ2-1; D is uncertain. The germline gives CDR1 SGHAT, CDR2 FQNNGV. With 5 bases removed from V and 15 bases from J, the gap between germline ends came to 17 bases. CDR3 size: 12 residues. For the CDR3, the DNA is TGTGCCAGCAGCCCCGACCGCGGAACCAGGTTCTTC. Protein: CASSPDRGTRFF.

This sequence joins TRBV5-1 and TRBJ2-2, with 7 bases fitting TRBD1. After removal of 4 bases from V and 0 bases from J, the junction contained 3 bases not matched to a gene. CDR1 and CDR2 from the germline V gene are SGHRS and YFSETQ. CDR3 length: 15 amino acids. CDR3 nucleotides: TGCGCCAGCAGCACCGACAGGGCGAACACCGGGGAGCTGTTTTTT. It is translated as CASSTDRANTGELFF.

V is TRBV27 and J is TRBJ1-3; D is unclear. This CDR3 is 16 amino acids long. The germline V gene encodes CDR1 MNHEY and CDR2 SMNVEV (reference sequence). The V end was cut by 3 bases, the J end by 0 bases, with 12 bases between. Here the CDR3 reads CASSLRWGGSGNTIYF. CDR3 sequence (DNA): TGTGCCAGCAGTTTGAGGTGGGGAGGCTCTGGAAACACCATATATTTT.

Written as DNA, the CDR3 is TGTGCCAGCAGTGGGCAGCACACTGAAGCTTTCTTT. It translates to CASSGQHTEAFF. The chain employs TRBV5-5 and TRBJ1-1; unclear D gene. Per the germline V gene, CDR1 is SGHKS and CDR2 is YYEKEE (reference sequence). The V and J ends lost 5 bases and 3 bases respectively, with 8 bases between them. The CDR3 totals 12 residues.

This sequence joins TRBV14 and TRBJ2-5; 10 bases agree with TRBD1. The V segment lost 4 bases and the J segment 4 bases; nucleotides outside the gene matches: 12. CDR3 size: 17 residues. In germline, CDR1 is SGHDN, CDR2 FVKESK. The CDR3 loop is CASSLRKGTGVRETQYF. The CDR3 nucleotides are TGTGCCAGCAGCCTTCGCAAAGGGACAGGGGTCCGAGAGACCCAGTACTTC. Variable domain in full (rest from reference TRBV14 and TRBJ2-5): EAGVTQFPSHSVIEKGQTVTLRCDPISGHDNLYWYRRVMGKEIKFLLHFVKESKQDESGMPNNRFLAERTGGTYSTLKVQPAELEDSGVYFCASSLRKGTGVRETQYFGPGTRLLVL.

The V and J genes are TRBV9 and TRBJ2-1; 8 nucleotides match TRBD2. Germline values: CDR1 SGDLS, CDR2 YYNGEE. Trimming at V came to 3 bases and at J to 10 bases, leaving 9 bases not matched to a gene. This CDR3 spans 14 amino acids. For the CDR3, the DNA is TGTGCCAGCAGCGGCCCCGGGGGGGCCGGGGAGCAGTTCTTC. Its protein is CASSGPGGAGEQFF.

J is TRBJ2-4 and V is TRBV6-1; unclear D gene. Trimming took 8 bases from V and 0 from J, leaving 11 bases between them. Germline CDR1 is MNHNS and CDR2 is SASEGT. This CDR3 comprises 14 residues. CDR3 region: CASQELIAKNIQYF. The DNA of the CDR3 is TGTGCCAGCCAGGAATTGATAGCCAAAAACATTCAGTACTTC.

The V and J genes are TRBV6-5 and TRBJ2-7; 8 bases are shared with TRBD2. Germline V gene lookup returns CDR1 MNHEY and CDR2 SVGAGI. The trim removed 2 bases at V and 2 bases at J, leaving 5 bases unmatched. This CDR3 has 15 amino acids. DNA for the CDR3: TGTGCCAGCAGTTACCCCAGCGGGGGAACCTACGAGCAGTACTTC. It translates to CASSYPSGGTYEQYF.

The chain joins TRBV7-2 to TRBJ2-3; TRBD2 matches 11 bases. Per germline, CDR1 SGHTA and CDR2 FQGNSA. The trim removed 10 bases at V and 5 bases at J, leaving 5 bases unmatched. The CDR3 consists of 13 residues. Here the CDR3 reads CANSGGAVDTQYF. CDR3 nucleotide sequence: TGTGCCAATAGCGGGGGGGCCGTAGATACGCAGTATTTT.

The J gene is TRBJ2-5, the V gene TRBV9; TRBD2 matches 7 bases. The V gene end was trimmed by 4 bases and the J gene end by 4 bases; junction bases not matched to a gene: 22. Germline loops: CDR1 SGDLS, CDR2 YYNGEE. The CDR3 contains 19 residues. The CDR3 DNA reads TGTGCCAGCAGCACCCAGACTTCAGCGGGGTATCAGATCGGAGAGACCCAGTACTTC. Protein: CASSTQTSAGYQIGETQYF.

CDR3 amino acids: CASSGGGQGEAFF. The CDR3, as DNA: TGTGCCAGCAGCGGAGGGGGACAGGGTGAAGCTTTCTTT. V usage is TRBV6-1 and J usage is TRBJ1-1, with 9 bases aligning to TRBD1. V shed 6 bases, J shed 7 bases, and the junction held 6 bases outside the gene matches. Germline V gene data show CDR1 as MNHNS and CDR2 as SASEGT. The length of the CDR3 is 13 residues.

The chain carries TRBV2 and TRBJ1-6; 8 positions match TRBD1. The CDR3 sequence is 15 residues long. The V gene end was trimmed by 6 bases and the J gene end by 10 bases; junction bases not matched to a gene: 11. Germline V lookup: CDR1 SNHLY, CDR2 FYNNEI. In DNA, the CDR3 is TGTGCCAGCAGAGACGTGGGGACAGGAAGATCACCCCTCCACTTT. Translating gives CASRDVGTGRSPLHF.

This chain connects TRBV11-3 to TRBJ2-3, with 7 bases that match TRBD2. Germline V gene sequence: CDR1 SGHNT, CDR2 YENEEA. V trimming: 8 bases; J trimming: 2 bases; junction bases outside the gene matches: 7. CDR3 length equals 14 residues. In DNA, the CDR3 is TGTGCCAGCTCGGGGGGTCGTAACACAGATACGCAGTATTTT. This sequence encodes CASSGGRNTDTQYF.

V and J are TRBV15 and TRBJ2-7; D possibly corresponds to TRBD2 (6 bases). Germline-derived CDR1 and CDR2 are LNHNV and YYDKDF (reference sequence). This CDR3 has 14 amino acids. V was trimmed by 0 bases and J by 3 bases, leaving 9 bases between them. CDR3 sequence reads: CATSRDGGNYEQYF. In DNA, the CDR3 is TGTGCCACCAGCAGAGACGGGGGTAACTACGAGCAGTACTTC.